Following are 27 T cell receptor beta chains from one sample sequenced in a study of blood T cell repertoires in COVID-19. Data came from immunoSEQ multiplex PCR; TCRdb stores just in-frame clones and leaves some out. The profile shows roughly 260,000 clones, more than 75% of them singletons. The sample consisted of PBMCs or T cells enriched from blood (not recorded which). Source of these receptors: a woman aged 18 to 35 who had recovered from COVID-19.

This rearrangement joins TRBV7-2 to TRBJ2-7, with a possible D match to TRBD1 (5 bases). The V gene lost 1 base and the J gene lost 2 bases, with 6 bases spanning the gap. The CDR3 spans 13 residues. Germline loops: CDR1 SGHTA, CDR2 FQGNSA. The CDR3 coding sequence is TGTGCCAGCAGCTTAGTAGGGGCCTACGAGCAGTACTTC. Protein sequence: CASSLVGAYEQYF.

The CDR3 region is CASSLRTSGRAAGELFF. DNA of the CDR3: TGTGCCAGCAGCTTGCGGACTAGCGGGAGGGCCGCCGGGGAGCTGTTTTTT. The V gene is TRBV5-6, the J gene TRBJ2-2, with TRBD2 identical over 15 bases. This CDR3 is built from 17 residues. V shed 1 base, J shed 6 bases, and the junction held 4 bases outside the gene matches. Germline V CDR1 and CDR2: SGHDT, YYEEEE.

The chain uses TRBV28 and TRBJ1-5; 7 bases map to TRBD1. Trimming removed 5 bases from V and 2 bases from J; junction bases left unmatched: 9. CDR1 is MDHEN, CDR2 SYDVKM, per germline. This CDR3 spans 16 amino acids. DNA for the CDR3: TGTGCCAGCAGTCTACCAGGAACAGGGGGCAATCAGCCCCAGCATTTT. This codes for CASSLPGTGGNQPQHF.

The chain uses TRBV18 and TRBJ2-7; 8 positions match TRBD1. This CDR3 has 15 residues. Trimming took 6 bases from V and 6 from J; bases not matched to a gene: 13. Per the germline V gene, CDR1 is KGHSH and CDR2 is LQKENI. The CDR3 region is CASSPGRDRPSEQYF. DNA of the CDR3: TGTGCCAGCTCTCCGGGACGGGACAGGCCCTCCGAGCAGTACTTC.

The gene calls are TRBV9 and TRBJ2-3; 7 positions match TRBD2. The length of the CDR3 is 15 residues. Germline values: CDR1 SGDLS, CDR2 YYNGEE. Losses at the gene ends were 4 bases for V and 1 base for J; bases not matched to a gene: 6. The CDR3 here is CASSTGGSRTDTQYF. CDR3 nucleotide sequence: TGTGCCAGCAGCACCGGGGGGTCCCGCACAGATACGCAGTATTTT.

This sequence joins TRBV3-1 (or the pseudogene TRBV3-2) and TRBJ2-1; no definite D call. Germline V CDR1 and CDR2: LGHDT, YNNKEL (reference sequence). The CDR3 is 14 amino acids. The germline V and J ends were trimmed by 3 bases and 6 bases, with 12 bases remaining between them. Written as DNA, the CDR3 is TGTGCCAGCAGCCAGGATCCAACGGGCAATGAGCAGTTCTTC. This encodes CASSQDPTGNEQFF.

The chain is built from TRBV28 and TRBJ2-6, with 11 bases identical to TRBD1. The trim removed 3 bases at V and 0 bases at J, leaving 7 bases unmatched. Germline V gives CDR1 MDHEN, CDR2 SYDVKM. CDR3 length: 19 residues. This CDR3 is CASSFNKGTGGSGANVLTF. DNA for the CDR3: TGTGCCAGCAGTTTCAACAAGGGGACAGGGGGCTCTGGGGCCAACGTCCTGACTTTC. The full variable domain, its missing parts supplied by reference TRBV28 and TRBJ2-6, is DVKVTQSSRYLVKRTGEKVFLECVQDMDHENMFWYRQDPGLGLRLIYFSYDVKMKEKGDIPEGYSVSREKKERFSLILESASTNQTSMYLCASSFNKGTGGSGANVLTFGAGSRLTVL.

This CDR3 reads CASSSRTEEETQYF. For the CDR3, the DNA is TGTGCCAGCAGTTCCCGGACAGAAGAAGAGACCCAGTACTTC. The rearrangement links TRBV6-5 to TRBJ2-5, with TRBD1 as a possible D gene (6 bases). Germline V gives CDR1 MNHEY, CDR2 SVGAGI. Trimming took off 4 bases at V and 3 bases at J, with 12 bases between the two ends. The CDR3 sequence is 14 residues long.

The chain is built from TRBV11-3 and TRBJ2-7; TRBD1 aligns across 7 bases. The germline V gene has CDR1 SGHNT and CDR2 YENEEA. The CDR3 covers 15 residues. V lost 5 bases, J lost 0 bases, and 7 bases stayed unmatched. CDR3 in amino acids: CASSPGTEPSYEQYF. CDR3 DNA: TGTGCCAGCAGCCCCGGGACAGAACCCTCCTACGAGCAGTACTTC.

V usage is TRBV7-2 and J usage is TRBJ2-7; D gene unclear. Deletions cut 3 bases from V and 6 bases from J, with 12 bases between. CDR3 length equals 13 residues. Germline V gives CDR1 SGHTA, CDR2 FQGNSA. The CDR3 DNA follows: TGTGCCAGCAGCTTTGCCGAAACTGGCGAGCAGTACTTC. It encodes CASSFAETGEQYF.

The chain combines TRBV28 with TRBJ1-5; D gene ambiguous. Germline-derived CDR1 and CDR2 are MDHEN and SYDVKM. V dropped 9 bases and J dropped 4 bases, with 19 bases sitting between them. This CDR3 comprises 15 residues. The CDR3 region is CARSSADSLNQPQHF. DNA of the CDR3: TGTGCCAGATCCTCCGCGGATTCCTTGAATCAGCCCCAGCATTTT.

The chain carries TRBV11-3 and TRBJ2-7; maybe TRBD2 (5 bases). Trimming cost V 3 bases and J 6 bases, with 12 bases left between them. Germline V lookup: CDR1 SGHNT, CDR2 YENEEA. The CDR3 has 13 amino acids. The CDR3 loop reads CASSFGGGGEQYF. DNA of the CDR3: TGTGCCAGCAGCTTCGGCGGTGGAGGCGAGCAGTACTTC.

The chain has TRBV9 and TRBJ2-1; D might be TRBD2 (6 bases). Germline values: CDR1 SGDLS, CDR2 YYNGEE. The CDR3 sequence is 15 residues long. The ends were cut back, 2 bases at V and 2 bases at J, with 11 bases in the middle. CDR3 sequence reads: CASSVRELTYNEQFF. CDR3 in DNA: TGTGCCAGCAGCGTTCGGGAGCTTACCTACAATGAGCAGTTCTTC.

The J gene is TRBJ2-1, the V gene TRBV3-1 (or the pseudogene TRBV3-2); TRBD2 matches 8 bases. The trim removed 3 bases at V and 7 bases at J, leaving 11 bases unmatched. Germline CDR1 LGHDT, CDR2 YNNKEL (reference sequence). The CDR3 runs to 16 residues. The CDR3 loop reads CASSHSRGGILNEQFF. Written as DNA, the CDR3 is TGTGCCAGCAGCCACTCCCGGGGGGGCATTTTAAATGAGCAGTTCTTC.

The chain employs TRBV5-4 and TRBJ1-2; 7 bases are shared with TRBD1. The CDR3 extends over 13 amino acids. Trimming took 5 bases from V and 6 from J; bases not matched to a gene: 7. Germline-derived CDR1 and CDR2 are SGHNT and YYREEE (reference sequence). The CDR3 loop is CASREQGTDGYTF. The CDR3 coding sequence is TGTGCCAGCAGAGAACAGGGGACCGATGGCTACACCTTC.

The chain couples TRBV29-1 to TRBJ1-1; D not certain. V was shortened by 2 bases and J by 1 base, with 5 bases between the two germline ends. The CDR3 runs to 12 residues. CDR1 and CDR2 from the germline V gene are SQVTM and ANQGSEA. CDR3: CSVEPGNTEAFF. CDR3 DNA sequence: TGCAGCGTTGAACCCGGGAACACTGAAGCTTTCTTT.

On this clone: The identical CDR3 is also encoded by other nucleotide sequences in the sample. The chain couples TRBV7-2 to TRBJ2-2; a weak D match, TRBD1 (6 bases). CDR1 and CDR2 (germline): SGHTA, FQGNSA. V was trimmed by 1 base and J by 4 bases, leaving 13 bases between them. The CDR3 extends over 16 amino acids. CDR3 sequence reads: CASSLVHRAPTGELFF. The CDR3 coding sequence is TGTGCCAGCAGCTTAGTTCACAGGGCCCCCACCGGGGAGCTGTTTTTT.

The chain has TRBV3-1 (or the pseudogene TRBV3-2) and TRBJ1-5, with D unclear. The CDR3 spans 14 residues. V lost 1 base and J 5 bases, leaving 9 bases between the germline ends. Germline CDR1 LGHDT, CDR2 YNNKEL (reference sequence). CDR3 protein: CASSQVYGDQPQHF. CDR3 DNA sequence: TGTGCCAGCAGCCAAGTTTACGGGGATCAGCCCCAGCATTTT.

The gene calls are TRBV6-2 or TRBV6-3 and TRBJ2-5; the D gene is possibly TRBD1 (6 bases). This CDR3 contains 14 residues. CDR1 and CDR2 (germline): MNHEY, SVGEGT. The V end lost 6 bases, the J end lost 5 bases, and 16 bases lay between the germline ends. CDR3 in DNA: TGTGCCAGCAGCCTCGACAGGCTAGGCGAGACCCAGTACTTC. Its protein is CASSLDRLGETQYF.

As concerns this clone: Other DNA sequences from this sample encode an identical CDR3 as well. The chain joins TRBV30 to TRBJ2-1; maybe TRBD2 (6 bases). The length of the CDR3 is 14 residues. V lost 1 base, J lost 6 bases, and 13 bases lay in between. Germline lookup yields CDR1 GTSNPN and CDR2 SVGIG (reference sequence). DNA for the CDR3: TGTGCCTGGAGTGAGGGTGGGGGACTCAATGAGCAGTTCTTC. Translated, it gives CAWSEGGGLNEQFF.

The CDR3 bases are TGCGCCACCCAAGAGCCAATAGGGGATAATTCACCCCTCCACTTT. Protein product: CATQEPIGDNSPLHF. The chain is built from TRBV10-2 and TRBJ1-6, with a weak D call TRBD1 (5 bases). This CDR3 has 15 residues. The V gene lost 10 bases and the J gene lost 5 bases, with 18 bases spanning the gap. Germline CDR1 is WSHSY and CDR2 is SAAADI.

This sequence joins TRBV5-6 and TRBJ1-2; 7 nucleotides match TRBD1. Germline CDR1 SGHDT, CDR2 YYEEEE. V lost 4 bases, J lost 8 bases, and 11 bases stayed unmatched. This CDR3 is 14 amino acids long. CDR3 DNA: TGTGCCAGCAGCCCGTCAACAGGGGTGGGAGGCTACACCTTC. Its protein product is CASSPSTGVGGYTF.

The chain joins TRBV10-1 to TRBJ2-1; the D gene is possibly TRBD2 (5 bases). The CDR3 contains 14 residues. Germline-derived CDR1 and CDR2 are WNHNN and SYGVQD (reference sequence). The V end lost 0 bases, the J end lost 6 bases, and 9 bases lay between the germline ends. The CDR3 nucleotides read TGCGCCAGCAGTGAGTCGAGGGCCCCCAATGAGCAGTTCTTC. It specifies CASSESRAPNEQFF.

The chain's CDR3 is CASSPLPGQGENYGYTF. DNA of the CDR3: TGTGCCAGCAGCCCTCTACCGGGACAGGGAGAAAACTATGGCTACACCTTC. The chain couples TRBV7-9 to TRBJ1-2, with 9 bases fitting TRBD1. V shed 5 bases, J shed 2 bases, and the junction held 12 bases outside the gene matches. There are 17 residues in the CDR3. CDR1 is SEHNR, CDR2 FQNEAQ, per germline (reference sequence). Looking up the rest from reference TRBV7-9 and TRBJ1-2 gives the full variable domain: DTGVSQNPRHKITKRGQNVTFRCDPISEHNRLYWYRQTLGQGPEFLTYFQNEAQLEKSRLLSDRFSAERPKGSFSTLEIQRTEQGDSAMYLCASSPLPGQGENYGYTFGSGTRLTVV.

The chain has TRBV19 and TRBJ1-1, with D possibly TRBD1 on 6 matching bases. Per the germline V gene, CDR1 is LNHDA and CDR2 is SQIVND (reference sequence). The ends were cut back, 6 bases at V and 5 bases at J, with 22 bases in the middle. The CDR3 sequence is 16 residues long. The CDR3 loop reads CASSFTPGDGDTEAFF. Here the CDR3 DNA reads TGTGCCAGTAGCTTCACGCCAGGGGACGGGGATACTGAAGCTTTCTTT.

J is TRBJ2-7 and V is TRBV5-1; the match to TRBD2 covers 7 bases. Germline V gene sequence: CDR1 SGHRS, CDR2 YFSETQ. There are 15 residues in the CDR3. V lost 5 bases to trimming and J lost 1 base; unmatched junction nucleotides: 9. The CDR3 DNA is TGCGCCAGCAGTCCAGGACTAGTAGGATCCTACGAGCAGTACTTC. It is translated as CASSPGLVGSYEQYF.

The V gene is TRBV30, the J gene TRBJ2-1, with D unclear. Germline V lookup: CDR1 GTSNPN, CDR2 SVGIG (reference sequence). V was clipped by 2 bases and J by 3 bases, with 11 bases between them. CDR3 size: 14 residues. Here the CDR3 reads CAWSLPVFYNEQFF. The CDR3 coding sequence is TGTGCCTGGAGTCTTCCAGTATTCTACAATGAGCAGTTCTTC.